This TCR beta chain was profiled in a study of blood T cells in healthy people across ages. CDR3 length: 17 amino acids. V lost 1 base to trimming and J lost 2 bases, with 20 bases between them. CDR1 is DFQATT, CDR2 SNEGSKA, per germline (reference sequence). PCR was performed a second time for roughly 7 to 11 cycles using a sample-barcoded 5' primer and a J-beta primer mix. Each CDR3 protein is one row after TCRdb ran MiXCR on the 5' RACE reads. The sample carries hundreds of thousands of distinct CDR3 sequences, 45% to 70% recorded once. The clonotype was recovered from a man in his forties in good health. The chain uses TRBV20-1 and TRBJ2-5, with no clear D. The sample comprised blood. CDR3: CSARVYVPEAKQETQYF. CDR3 in DNA: TGCAGTGCTAGAGTTTACGTTCCCGAGGCGAAACAAGAGACCCAGTACTTC.